Below, 29 T cell receptor beta chains from the same sample are listed, as sequenced in a study of cytomegalovirus exposure and HLA in healthy donors. Primers for the PCR totalled 60 Vbeta and 13 Jbeta. The protocol was immunoSEQ multiplex PCR, while the TCRdb copy is restricted to in-frame clones and leaves out a portion. The sample holds over 80,000 clones, roughly 79% seen once. Material: PBMCs. Receptor source: a female donor in good health and CMV-seropositive.

V is TRBV28 and J is TRBJ1-2, with TRBD1 matching over 8 bases. This CDR3 contains 15 residues. V was clipped by 5 bases and J by 4 bases; unmatched bases: 9. Germline CDR1 MDHEN, CDR2 SYDVKM. The CDR3 DNA reads TGTGCCAGCAGTGAATCCTCAGGGGGCGGCTATGGCTACACCTTC. Protein product: CASSESSGGGYGYTF.

This clone was detected only once. The chain is built from TRBV10-2 and TRBJ2-1; 8 nucleotides align to TRBD2. V lost 4 bases to trimming and J lost 5 bases; unmatched junction nucleotides: 4. This CDR3 spans 14 amino acids. CDR1 is WSHSY, CDR2 SAAADI, per germline. Here the CDR3 DNA reads TGCGCCAGCAGTGGTGGGGGACTAGACAATGAGCAGTTCTTC. Residues: CASSGGGLDNEQFF.

The genes are TRBV5-1 and TRBJ1-6, with a weak D call TRBD1 (5 bases). The V gene lost 4 bases and the J gene lost 10 bases, with 15 bases spanning the gap. This CDR3 is 14 amino acids long. The V gene's germline CDR1 is SGHRS and CDR2 YFSETQ. The CDR3 loop is CASSRGREDSPLHF. CDR3 in DNA: TGCGCCAGCAGCAGAGGCAGGGAGGACTCACCCCTCCACTTT.

This chain joins TRBV7-9 and TRBJ2-2, with D perhaps matching TRBD2 (6 bases). V was pared by 5 bases and J by 0 bases, with 10 bases between. The CDR3 covers 15 residues. The germline CDR1 and CDR2 sequences are SEHNR and FQNEAQ (reference sequence). The CDR3 loop is CASSAGRTNTGELFF. The CDR3 coding sequence is TGTGCCAGCAGCGCGGGACGGACGAACACCGGGGAGCTGTTTTTT.

A single count supports this clone. V gene TRBV29-1 combines with J gene TRBJ1-1; 8 positions match TRBD1. V shed 6 bases and J 3 bases; nucleotides not matched to a gene: 6. From germline, CDR1 is SQVTM and CDR2 ANQGSEA. This CDR3 has 13 residues. The CDR3 bases are TGCAGCGTGCGGACAGGGCGGGACACTGAAGCTTTCTTT. Amino acid sequence: CSVRTGRDTEAFF.

V and J are TRBV5-1 and TRBJ2-7; tentatively, D is TRBD1 (5 bases). This CDR3 comprises 13 residues. Germline CDR1 SGHRS, CDR2 YFSETQ. V shed 6 bases and J shed 6 bases, with 16 bases lying between them. The DNA of the CDR3 is TGCGCCAGCATGCCCTCAGGGATGCGCGAGCAGTACTTC. It is translated as CASMPSGMREQYF.

V and J are TRBV18 and TRBJ1-2; 10 bases match TRBD1. The CDR3 is 15 residues long. Germline trimming cut 3 bases from V and 4 bases from J; bases unmatched to any gene: 5. CDR1 is KGHSH and CDR2 is LQKENI in the germline V gene. The CDR3, as DNA: TGTGCCAGCTCACCGGGGGACAGGGGATTCTATGGCTACACCTTC. Translating it yields CASSPGDRGFYGYTF.

The gene calls are TRBV28 and TRBJ1-2; D unresolved. V gave up 5 bases and J gave up 4 bases, with 14 bases separating them. Germline V gene sequence: CDR1 MDHEN, CDR2 SYDVKM. The CDR3 runs 14 residues. CDR3 nucleotide sequence: TGTGCCAGCAGTCTAGCTCGGGCGGGCTATGGCTACACCTTC. This codes for CASSLARAGYGYTF.

The gene calls are TRBV28 and TRBJ2-7, with 9 bases fitting TRBD1. The CDR3 loop spans 14 amino acids. The germline V gene has CDR1 MDHEN and CDR2 SYDVKM. J lost 6 bases, V lost 6 bases, and 9 bases had no gene match. CDR3 amino acids: CASSLTGQGSEQYF. CDR3 nucleotides: TGTGCCAGCAGCCTGACGGGACAGGGTAGCGAGCAGTACTTC.

This clone has only a few counts. The rearrangement uses TRBV6-1 and TRBJ2-7; 7 bases are a match to TRBD1. Germline V gives CDR1 MNHNS, CDR2 SASEGT. The length of the CDR3 is 14 residues. V shed 2 bases, J shed 2 bases, and the junction held 3 bases outside the gene matches. Written as DNA, the CDR3 is TGTGCCAGCAGTGAAAGGGGACAGACCTACGAGCAGTACTTC. This codes for CASSERGQTYEQYF.

This clone showed up just a few times. CDR3: CASSLGQPPEGGYTF. In nucleotides, the CDR3 is TGTGCCAGCAGTCTGGGACAGCCGCCTGAGGGTGGCTACACCTTC. V is TRBV28 and J is TRBJ1-2; 7 bases agree with TRBD1. Germline V gene lookup returns CDR1 MDHEN and CDR2 SYDVKM. The V segment lost 5 bases and the J segment 7 bases; nucleotides outside the gene matches: 13. The CDR3 contains 15 residues.

This sequence joins TRBV28 and TRBJ2-7, with 9 positions matching TRBD1. J gave up 2 bases and V 6 bases, and 8 bases lay outside the gene matches. This CDR3 comprises 15 residues. Germline CDR1 MDHEN, CDR2 SYDVKM. The CDR3 reads CASSPQGALPYEQYF. The CDR3 DNA reads TGTGCCAGCAGCCCACAGGGGGCGCTTCCCTACGAGCAGTACTTC.

This clone was seen a few times. This chain links TRBV7-2 with TRBJ2-3; TRBD2 aligns across 14 bases. The CDR3 contains 17 residues. J gave up 3 bases and V 5 bases, and 7 bases lay outside the gene matches. Germline loops: CDR1 SGHTA, CDR2 FQGNSA. As DNA, the CDR3 is TGTGCCAGCAGCCCCCCGACTAGCGGGGGGGAGACAGATACGCAGTATTTT. Amino acid sequence: CASSPPTSGGETDTQYF.

The chain joins TRBV5-1 to TRBJ1-1; 7 bases line up with TRBD1. The CDR3 extends over 16 amino acids. Germline V gene lookup returns CDR1 SGHRS and CDR2 YFSETQ. The trim removed 1 base at V and 5 bases at J, leaving 11 bases unmatched. In DNA form, the CDR3 reads TGCGCCAGCAGCTTGACTCCCGGGACAGCACGTACTGAAGCTTTCTTT. It is translated as CASSLTPGTARTEAFF.

The chain recombines TRBV7-2 with TRBJ2-7; 14 bases match TRBD2. With V trimmed by 1 base and J by 6 bases, 5 bases remained unmatched. The germline V gene encodes CDR1 SGHTA and CDR2 FQGNSA. This CDR3 has 16 amino acids. Here the CDR3 DNA reads TGTGCCAGCAGCTTAGATGGGACTAGCGGGAGAGGCGAGCAGTACTTC. This gives the protein CASSLDGTSGRGEQYF.

The chain carries TRBV19 and TRBJ1-6, with TRBD1 identical over 7 bases. The junction had 10 bases not matched to a gene; V was cut back by 7 bases and J by 7 bases. The germline gives CDR1 LNHDA, CDR2 SQIVND (reference sequence). This CDR3 spans 15 amino acids. The CDR3 loop reads CASKETGIRNSPLHF. The CDR3, as DNA: TGTGCCAGTAAAGAGACAGGGATTAGGAATTCACCCCTCCACTTT.

This clone was seen more than once but under ten times. The rearrangement uses TRBV6-4 and TRBJ2-1; D uncertain. CDR1 and CDR2 from the germline V gene are MRHNA and SNTAGT. The CDR3 consists of 13 residues. Trimming left V 0 bases short and J 6 bases short, with 6 bases between. Here the CDR3 DNA reads TGTGCCAGCAGTGACTCAGCTAGCAATGAGCAGTTCTTC. It codes for CASSDSASNEQFF.

The V and J genes are TRBV28 and TRBJ2-1, with 10 nucleotides matching TRBD2. The CDR3 length is 17 residues. The J segment lost 7 bases and the V segment lost 3 bases, leaving 12 bases of the junction unmatched. CDR1 is MDHEN and CDR2 is SYDVKM in the germline V gene. CDR3 sequence (DNA): TGTGCCAGCAGTTTGCCCAGGGGGAGCGGGGGGGCGAATGAGCAGTTCTTC. It yields the protein CASSLPRGSGGANEQFF.

The rearrangement uses TRBV29-1 and TRBJ2-7; 8 positions match TRBD2. This CDR3 comprises 13 residues. Germline CDR1 SQVTM, CDR2 ANQGSEA. The V gene end was trimmed by 4 bases and the J gene end by 2 bases; junction bases not matched to a gene: 4. The CDR3 spells CSVAGGATYEQYF. The CDR3 DNA follows: TGCAGCGTTGCCGGGGGGGCAACCTACGAGCAGTACTTC.

This rearrangement joins TRBV30 to TRBJ2-5, with 10 bases fitting TRBD1. The CDR3 is 17 residues long. From germline, CDR1 is GTSNPN and CDR2 SVGIG (reference sequence). J gave up 5 bases and V 2 bases, and 14 bases lay outside the gene matches. Here the CDR3 DNA reads TGTGCCTGGAGTAGTGTAAGAGGGACAGGGGCGTCGGAGACCCAGTACTTC. Translation gives CAWSSVRGTGASETQYF.

The chain couples TRBV28 to TRBJ1-2, with TRBD1 matching over 8 bases. Germline CDR1 reads MDHEN; CDR2 reads SYDVKM. V shed 6 bases and J 4 bases; nucleotides not matched to a gene: 7. The CDR3 is 14 residues long. Here the CDR3 DNA reads TGTGCCAGCAGAACACCCGGACAGGGCTATGGCTACACCTTC. Protein sequence: CASRTPGQGYGYTF.

The V gene is TRBV7-2, the J gene TRBJ2-1, with 7 bases aligning to TRBD1. Germline V gene data show CDR1 as SGHTA and CDR2 as FQGNSA. With 6 bases clipped from V and 6 bases from J, the junction kept 2 bases outside the gene matches. CDR3 length equals 12 residues. DNA for the CDR3: TGTGCCAGCAGTCGGACAGGCAATGAGCAGTTCTTC. Translation gives CASSRTGNEQFF.

This clone was counted only a few times. V usage is TRBV6-5 and J usage is TRBJ1-2; no firm D call. CDR1 and CDR2 from the germline V gene are MNHEY and SVGAGI. The CDR3 consists of 15 residues. Trimming pared 2 bases from V and 2 bases from J, leaving 12 bases between. The CDR3 protein is CASSYAEGRNYGYTF. The CDR3 DNA reads TGTGCCAGCAGTTACGCGGAGGGTAGGAACTATGGCTACACCTTC.

This clone was seen a few times. The rearrangement links TRBV28 to TRBJ2-1; D not resolved. Germline loops: CDR1 MDHEN, CDR2 SYDVKM. The CDR3 has 12 residues. V was cut by 4 bases and J by 8 bases, with 9 bases left in between. The chain's CDR3 is CASSSWAYEQFF. CDR3 DNA: TGTGCCAGCAGTTCCTGGGCTTATGAGCAGTTCTTC.

This clone was seen a few times. This chain joins TRBV6-6 and TRBJ2-7; 8 positions match TRBD1. V gave up 6 bases and J gave up 6 bases; unmatched junction bases: 4. This CDR3 comprises 12 residues. Per germline, CDR1 MNHNY and CDR2 SVGAGI (reference sequence). CDR3 amino acids: CASSLDRGEQYF. Written as DNA, the CDR3 is TGTGCCAGCAGCCTCGACAGGGGCGAGCAGTACTTC.

This clone was recorded a few times. The gene calls are TRBV19 and TRBJ1-5; 7 bases fit TRBD1. Germline lookup yields CDR1 LNHDA and CDR2 SQIVND (reference sequence). This CDR3 contains 14 residues. Trimming cost V 6 bases and J 5 bases; bases outside gene matches: 7. Here the CDR3 reads CASRDRVKDQPQHF. As DNA, the CDR3 is TGTGCCAGTAGAGACAGGGTGAAAGATCAGCCCCAGCATTTT.

The rearrangement joins TRBV5-1 to TRBJ2-3; 7 nucleotides agree with TRBD2. The CDR3 consists of 15 residues. Germline CDR1 is SGHRS and CDR2 is YFSETQ. The V and J ends lost 4 bases and 2 bases, in that order; junction bases with no gene match: 7. The CDR3 loop reads CASSTNRDYTDTQYF. The CDR3 nucleotides read TGCGCCAGCAGCACAAACCGGGACTACACAGATACGCAGTATTTT.

In the case of this clone: Other DNA sequences in this specimen translate into the identical CDR3. The chain couples TRBV7-3 to TRBJ1-1, with D possibly TRBD1 on 5 matching bases. CDR1 is SGHTA, CDR2 FQGTGA, per germline. The CDR3 loop spans 13 amino acids. The V gene lost 2 bases and the J gene lost 1 base, with 5 bases spanning the gap. The CDR3 here is CASSLDRNTEAFF. The DNA for the CDR3 is TGTGCCAGCAGCTTAGACAGGAACACTGAAGCTTTCTTT.

The rearrangement joins TRBV7-2 to TRBJ1-5, with D perhaps matching TRBD1 (6 bases). The CDR3 covers 14 residues. V was clipped by 6 bases and J by 3 bases, with 12 bases between them. Germline-derived CDR1 and CDR2 are SGHTA and FQGNSA. CDR3 DNA: TGTGCCAGCAGTCGACAGGCTTCCAATCAGCCCCAGCATTTT. The encoded protein is CASSRQASNQPQHF.